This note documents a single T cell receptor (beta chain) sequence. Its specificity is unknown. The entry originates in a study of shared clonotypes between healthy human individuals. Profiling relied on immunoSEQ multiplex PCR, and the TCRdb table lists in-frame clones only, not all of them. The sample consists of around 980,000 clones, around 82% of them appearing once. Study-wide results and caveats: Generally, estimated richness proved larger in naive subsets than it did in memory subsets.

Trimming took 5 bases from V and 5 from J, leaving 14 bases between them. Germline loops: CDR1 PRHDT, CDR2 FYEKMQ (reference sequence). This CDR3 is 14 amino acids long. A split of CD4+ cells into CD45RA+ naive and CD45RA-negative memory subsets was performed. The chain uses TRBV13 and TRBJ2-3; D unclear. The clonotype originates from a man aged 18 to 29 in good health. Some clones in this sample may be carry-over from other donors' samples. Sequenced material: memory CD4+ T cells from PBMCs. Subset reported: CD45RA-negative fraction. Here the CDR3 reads CASSPGSLVDTQYF. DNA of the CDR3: TGTGCCAGCAGCCCCGGGTCCTTGGTAGATACGCAGTATTTT.